This TCR beta chain came from a study of TIL therapy for anti-PD-1-resistant metastatic lung cancer. On the study more broadly: Most patients had lung adenocarcinoma. Study-wide results and caveats: This highly selected cohort may not generalize to typical lung cancer patients. Infused TIL clonotypes partially replaced the baseline blood repertoire, then decayed over months.

This was the immunoSEQ v3 assay. Libraries were sequenced to 1.5 million to 2.5 million read pairs (survey) or roughly 5-6.5 million (deep). Here immunoSEQ multiplex PCR was the method, and the copy in TCRdb shows in-frame clones only, minus some. The table has 36,000 or so clones, 73% seen once. Germline CDR1 and CDR2: SGHRS and YFSETQ. V lost 3 bases and J 0 bases, leaving 6 bases between the germline ends. This CDR3 comprises 13 residues. A remark on this clone: Antigen unknown.

Sample time point: pre-treatment sample, taken before nivolumab and TIL therapy. The TCR was taken from a person aged 25-85 years with non-small cell lung cancer. The specimen comprised blood, sampled at baseline. V gene TRBV5-1 combines with J gene TRBJ1-1; D is undetermined. The CDR3 loop reads CASSSQVNTEAFF. Here the CDR3 DNA reads TGCGCCAGCAGCTCACAAGTGAACACTGAAGCTTTCTTT.